This record concerns one T cell receptor (beta chain) sequence. The data belong to a study of blood T cell repertoires in COVID-19. Cohort 3 donors counted as recovered after two negative PCRs, clearance, or resolved symptoms. The CDR3 spans 14 residues. Germline loops: CDR1 MNHEY, CDR2 SVGAGI. Deletions cut 4 bases from V and 2 bases from J, with 9 bases between. Clones were read by immunoSEQ multiplex PCR, and TCRdb kept only the in-frame ones, dropping some. The sample yields about 390,000 clones, approximately 90% seen once. Sequenced sample: PBMCs or T cells enriched from blood (not recorded which). The sequence was obtained from a woman in her forties or fifties who had recovered from COVID-19. The V gene is TRBV6-5, the J gene TRBJ1-5, with no clear D. For the CDR3, the DNA is TGTGCCAGCAGTTTGGACTGGGGCAATCAGCCCCAGCATTTT. It codes for CASSLDWGNQPQHF.